The clone carrying this T cell receptor beta chain has only one observation. This sample stems from a study of blood T cell repertoires in COVID-19. The table came from immunoSEQ multiplex PCR; TCRdb's copy has only in-frame clones and leaves some out. Among fewer than 150,000 clones listed, around 89% were seen once. There are 14 residues in the CDR3. Trimming pared 2 bases from V and 0 bases from J, leaving 5 bases between. In germline, CDR1 is LGHDT, CDR2 YNNKEL (reference sequence). Sequencing was done on a sample of peripheral blood. This chain uses TRBV3-1 (or the pseudogene TRBV3-2) with TRBJ1-3, with D unresolved. This clonotype originated in a human donor in a cohort sampled during active COVID-19. CDR3 sequence reads: CASSQRDSGNTIYF. The CDR3 nucleotides are TGTGCCAGCAGCCAAAGAGACTCTGGAAACACCATATATTTT.